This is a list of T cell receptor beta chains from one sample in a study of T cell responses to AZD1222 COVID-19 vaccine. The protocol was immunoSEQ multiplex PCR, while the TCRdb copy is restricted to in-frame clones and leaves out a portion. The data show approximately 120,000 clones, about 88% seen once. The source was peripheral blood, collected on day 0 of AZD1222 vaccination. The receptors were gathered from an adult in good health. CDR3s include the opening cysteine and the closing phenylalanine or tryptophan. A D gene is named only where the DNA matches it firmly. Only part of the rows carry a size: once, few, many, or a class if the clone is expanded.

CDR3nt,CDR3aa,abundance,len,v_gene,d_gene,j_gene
TGCGCCAGCAGCCTTGGACGGACGGGACCCTATGGCTACACCTTC,CASSLGRTGPYGYTF,.,15,TRBV4-1,.,TRBJ1-2
TGTGCCAGCAGTTTGACAGGGAGCTCCTATAATTCACCCCTCCACTTT,CASSLTGSSYNSPLHF,.,16,TRBV28,TRBD1,TRBJ1-6
TGTGCCAGCAGCGTAGAAGGGCGGGGGTTCGCCTACGAGCAGTACTTC,CASSVEGRGFAYEQYF,.,16,TRBV9,TRBD2,TRBJ2-7
TGTGCCAGCAGCTTAGTGGGGAATGGCTACACCTTC,CASSLVGNGYTF,.,12,TRBV11-2,.,TRBJ1-2
TGTGCCAGCTCGGGGCTGGGGGGCGGTCAGCCCCAGCATTTT,CASSGLGGGQPQHF,.,14,TRBV18,.,TRBJ1-5
TGTGCCAGCAGCTTAGAGGGCTGGGCCAGGGGGCCCTCCTACGAGCAGTACTTC,CASSLEGWARGPSYEQYF,.,18,TRBV13,TRBD1,TRBJ2-7
TGTGCCAGCAGCTTAGCCCGACTGGCGAGCTCCTACAATGAGCAGTTCTTC,CASSLARLASSYNEQFF,once,17,TRBV7-9,.,TRBJ2-1
TGTGCCAGCAGTTTGATGCCAGGGGAATCCTATAATTCACCCCTCCACTTT,CASSLMPGESYNSPLHF,.,17,TRBV28,.,TRBJ1-6
TGTGCCAGCAGACTGACAGGGGAGCAGCGCTACACCTTC,CASRLTGEQRYTF,.,13,TRBV5-8,TRBD1,TRBJ1-2
TGTGCCAGCAGTCCGCGTTCTTCCGGGGAGGAGACCCAGTACTTC,CASSPRSSGEETQYF,.,15,TRBV28,.,TRBJ2-5
TGTGCCAGCAGCCCGTGGTCTGGGGGTGGGAACACTGAAGCTTTCTTT,CASSPWSGGGNTEAFF,.,16,TRBV5-6,.,TRBJ1-1
TGTGCCAGTAGTATCAGGGGGCGGGTCACTGAAGCTTTCTTT,CASSIRGRVTEAFF,few,14,TRBV19,TRBD1,TRBJ1-1
TGCAGCGTAGGGGGGCAGGGTAATGAAAAACTGTTTTTT,CSVGGQGNEKLFF,.,13,TRBV29-1,.,TRBJ1-4
TGTGCCAGCAGCTTGGTAGGGGTCCCCTCCTACGAGCAGTACTTC,CASSLVGVPSYEQYF,few,15,TRBV5-5,.,TRBJ2-7
TGTGCCAGCAGCCCCGGAGGGACCTACGAGCAGTACTTC,CASSPGGTYEQYF,.,13,TRBV7-2,.,TRBJ2-7
TGTGCCAGCAGCTTCCGGGGTTTAGCCAATGAGCAGTTCTTC,CASSFRGLANEQFF,few,14,TRBV7-9,.,TRBJ2-1
TGTGCCAGCAGCTTAGCAGGGAGTGAGCAGTTCTTC,CASSLAGSEQFF,.,12,TRBV7-9,.,TRBJ2-1
TGTGCCAGCTCACCAAAGGGGCAGGTATCAACTAATGAAAAACTGTTTTTT,CASSPKGQVSTNEKLFF,.,17,TRBV18,.,TRBJ1-4
TGTGCCAGCATAGACTGGCCGGGACAGGGGTCACCCCTCCACTTT,CASIDWPGQGSPLHF,once,15,TRBV2,TRBD1,TRBJ1-6
TGTGCCAGTAGTGCGACAGGGGGCTTTCAGCCCCAGCATTTT,CASSATGGFQPQHF,.,14,TRBV19,TRBD1,TRBJ1-5